This T cell receptor (beta chain) is drawn from a study of blood T cell repertoires in COVID-19. Trimming took 4 bases from V and 6 from J; bases not matched to a gene: 1. The CDR3 runs to 13 residues. Germline CDR1 is SNHLY and CDR2 is FYNNEI. Source study methods: Reference gene primer amplification gave estimated nucleated cell counts. Produced via immunoSEQ multiplex PCR; TCRdb's table is partial and in-frame only. The V and J calls and clone size come from that table; D and trimming were worked out from the DNA. The sample holds around 230,000 clones, around 82% seen once. The receptor was derived from a middle-aged woman with active or convalescent COVID-19. Material: peripheral blood. The chain combines TRBV2 with TRBJ2-1; 9 bases are shared with TRBD1. In DNA form, the CDR3 reads TGTGCCAGCAGTGGACAGGGGGTCAATGAGCAGTTCTTC. Translating it yields CASSGQGVNEQFF.